These T cell receptor beta chains were read from a single sample in a study of T cell responses to AZD1222 COVID-19 vaccine. TCRdb's table, derived via immunoSEQ multiplex PCR, lists solely in-frame clones and lacks some. The data hold fewer than 150,000 clones, with around 93% observed a single time. Sequenced material: peripheral blood, taken 28 days after the second AZD1222 dose. Receptors originate from an adult who received the AZD1222 COVID-19 vaccine. The CDR3 runs from the conserved cysteine through the conserved F or W. The order of the fields is J gene, clone size, V gene, D gene, CDR3 protein, CDR3 DNA. The D gene is left open where the match is weak. The size of a clone is reported for some rows only, either as once, few or many, or as a class for expanded clones.

j_gene: TRBJ2-2
abundance: NA
v_gene: TRBV18
d_gene: TRBD2
CDR3aa: CASSPILAVNTGELFF
CDR3nt: TGTGCCAGCTCACCAATCCTAGCGGTTAACACCGGGGAGCTGTTTTTT

j_gene: TRBJ2-3
abundance: NA
v_gene: TRBV7-9
d_gene: TRBD2
CDR3aa: CASSLFAGGPTDTQYF
CDR3nt: TGTGCCAGCAGCTTATTTGCGGGGGGGCCGACAGATACGCAGTATTTT

j_gene: TRBJ2-5
abundance: NA
v_gene: TRBV30
d_gene: NA
CDR3aa: CAWSGGETQYF
CDR3nt: TGTGCCTGGAGCGGGGGAGAGACCCAGTACTTC

j_gene: TRBJ2-5
abundance: NA
v_gene: TRBV12-3/TRBV12-4
d_gene: TRBD1
CDR3aa: CASSLTGSPQYF
CDR3nt: TGTGCCAGCAGTTTGACAGGGAGTCCCCAGTACTTC

j_gene: TRBJ1-1
abundance: NA
v_gene: TRBV20-1
d_gene: NA
CDR3aa: CSASPSITEAFF
CDR3nt: TGCAGTGCTAGTCCCAGTATAACTGAAGCTTTCTTT

j_gene: TRBJ1-2
abundance: NA
v_gene: TRBV19
d_gene: TRBD1
CDR3aa: CASSPLGQNYGYTF
CDR3nt: TGTGCCAGTAGCCCACTGGGACAGAACTATGGCTACACCTTC

j_gene: TRBJ1-2
abundance: NA
v_gene: TRBV7-8
d_gene: NA
CDR3aa: CASSFGIGKVDAIGYTF
CDR3nt: TGTGCCAGCAGCTTTGGGATAGGGAAGGTGGATGCTATAGGCTACACCTTC

j_gene: TRBJ1-6
abundance: NA
v_gene: TRBV15
d_gene: TRBD1
CDR3aa: CATSRDFGQGTSPLHF
CDR3nt: TGTGCCACCAGCAGAGATTTTGGACAGGGTACTTCACCCCTCCACTTT

j_gene: TRBJ2-2
abundance: NA
v_gene: TRBV10-1
d_gene: TRBD1
CDR3aa: CASSEGTANTGELFF
CDR3nt: TGCGCCAGCAGTGAGGGGACAGCGAACACCGGGGAGCTGTTTTTT

j_gene: TRBJ1-4
abundance: NA
v_gene: TRBV19
d_gene: NA
CDR3aa: CASSIRRQGSEKLFF
CDR3nt: TGTGCCAGTAGTATAAGGCGGCAGGGGAGTGAAAAACTGTTTTTT

j_gene: TRBJ2-3
abundance: NA
v_gene: TRBV2
d_gene: NA
CDR3aa: CASARAGSTDTQYF
CDR3nt: TGTGCCAGCGCGCGGGCCGGGTCCACAGATACGCAGTATTTT

j_gene: TRBJ2-1
abundance: NA
v_gene: TRBV3-1/TRBV3-2
d_gene: TRBD2
CDR3aa: CASSRPLAGRYNEQFF
CDR3nt: TGTGCCAGCAGCCGACCCCTAGCGGGAAGATACAATGAGCAGTTCTTC

j_gene: TRBJ2-7
abundance: NA
v_gene: TRBV7-8
d_gene: TRBD2
CDR3aa: CASSLAPETSGYEQYF
CDR3nt: TGTGCCAGCAGCTTAGCGCCGGAGACTAGCGGGTACGAGCAGTACTTC

j_gene: TRBJ1-1
abundance: NA
v_gene: TRBV7-9
d_gene: TRBD1
CDR3aa: CASELRGTGGTDEAFF
CDR3nt: TGTGCCAGCGAGCTACGAGGGACAGGGGGGACGGATGAAGCTTTCTTT

j_gene: TRBJ1-5
abundance: once
v_gene: TRBV2
d_gene: NA
CDR3aa: CASSVRVRQPQHF
CDR3nt: TGTGCCAGCAGTGTCAGGGTGCGTCAGCCCCAGCATTTT

j_gene: TRBJ1-1
abundance: NA
v_gene: TRBV7-8
d_gene: TRBD1
CDR3aa: CASSWTGDTEAFF
CDR3nt: TGTGCCAGCAGCTGGACAGGGGACACTGAAGCTTTCTTT

j_gene: TRBJ2-5
abundance: NA
v_gene: TRBV19
d_gene: NA
CDR3aa: CASSRRTAGETQYF
CDR3nt: TGTGCCAGTAGTCGAAGAACGGCTGGGGAGACCCAGTACTTC

j_gene: TRBJ1-1
abundance: NA
v_gene: TRBV5-1
d_gene: NA
CDR3aa: CASSLVGQPDEAFF
CDR3nt: TGCGCCAGCAGCTTGGTCGGACAGCCAGATGAAGCTTTCTTT

j_gene: TRBJ2-7
abundance: NA
v_gene: TRBV2
d_gene: TRBD1
CDR3aa: CATSRDRGSYEQYF
CDR3nt: TGTGCCACCTCCAGGGACAGGGGATCCTACGAGCAGTACTTC

j_gene: TRBJ1-4
abundance: NA
v_gene: TRBV21-1
d_gene: NA
CDR3aa: CASSKDSGATNEKLFF
CDR3nt: TGTGCCAGCAGCAAAGATTCGGGGGCAACTAATGAAAAACTGTTTTTT

j_gene: TRBJ2-7
abundance: NA
v_gene: TRBV28
d_gene: TRBD1
CDR3aa: CASEQGSEQYF
CDR3nt: TGTGCCAGCGAACAGGGGTCCGAGCAGTACTTC

j_gene: TRBJ1-6
abundance: NA
v_gene: TRBV4-3
d_gene: NA
CDR3aa: CASSQEARVASPLHF
CDR3nt: TGCGCCAGCAGCCAAGAGGCCAGGGTAGCGTCACCCCTCCACTTT

j_gene: TRBJ2-7
abundance: NA
v_gene: TRBV3-1/TRBV3-2
d_gene: NA
CDR3aa: CASSPGNLAHEQYF
CDR3nt: TGTGCCAGCAGCCCGGGCAACCTGGCGCACGAGCAGTACTTC